This TCR beta chain was identified during a study of shared clonotypes between healthy human individuals. Donors, without exception, were Caucasian adults residing in Nashville, Tennessee. Negatively enriched CD4+ T cells were divided by CD45RA into naive and memory. This clone has just a few counts. The length of the CDR3 is 16 residues. Germline lookup yields CDR1 SGHRS and CDR2 YFSETQ. V was trimmed by 3 bases and J by 2 bases, leaving 18 bases between them. Produced via immunoSEQ multiplex PCR; TCRdb's table is partial and in-frame only. Of about 2.3 million clones in the sample, 85% to 95% were seen once.

This sequence originates from a man in his late teens or twenties in good health. Some clones in this sample may be carry-over from other donors' samples. Sequencing was done on a sample of naive CD4+ T cells from PBMCs. Subset defined: CD45RA+ positively selected. The chain links TRBV5-1 to TRBJ2-7, with D perhaps TRBD2 (6 bases). CDR3 residues: CASSWGRGSLPYEQYF. As DNA, the CDR3 is TGCGCCAGCAGCTGGGGTCGGGGGAGCCTACCCTACGAGCAGTACTTC.